A single sample is the source of the 4 T cell receptor beta chains below, sequenced in a study of graft-versus-host responses after intestinal transplantation. Antigens for these TCRs are unknown. Method: immunoSEQ multiplex PCR; TCRdb's copy keeps in-frame clones and lacks some. Of approximately 71,000 clones detected, more than 70% appear once; the ten largest clones hold about 2.7%. The material was unstimulated CD8+ T cells sorted from spleen or lymph node cells, obtained before intestinal transplant. These receptors were taken from a human donor who received an intestinal transplant.

This chain links TRBV4-1 with TRBJ1-4, with D perhaps TRBD1 (5 bases). The CDR3 runs to 19 residues. CDR1 and CDR2 from the germline V gene are MGHRA and YSYEKL. V lost 0 bases to trimming and J lost 8 bases, with 25 bases between them. Here the CDR3 reads CASSQDHPATGPPGEKLFF. CDR3 nucleotide sequence: TGCGCCAGCAGCCAAGACCACCCGGCTACAGGTCCACCTGGGGAAAAACTGTTTTTT.

The gene calls are TRBV28 and TRBJ2-1; maybe TRBD2 (5 bases). This CDR3 contains 16 residues. Trimming pared 3 bases from V and 5 bases from J, leaving 17 bases between. The V gene's germline CDR1 is MDHEN and CDR2 SYDVKM. CDR3: CASSFPRPEVHNEQFF. The CDR3 region has the DNA TGTGCCAGCAGTTTCCCGCGACCGGAGGTCCACAATGAGCAGTTCTTC.

The gene calls are TRBV28 and TRBJ2-7, with D possibly being TRBD2 (5 bases). V lost 11 bases to trimming and J lost 0 bases, with 11 bases between them. The CDR3 covers 12 residues. CDR1 and CDR2 from the germline V gene are MDHEN and SYDVKM. In nucleotides, the CDR3 is TGTGCCTCCGGGGAACTCTCCTACGAGCAGTACTTC. Residues: CASGELSYEQYF.

Of note for this clone: As the CDR3 is not closed by the conserved phenylalanine or tryptophan, this likely results from a read error. V gene TRBV5-6 combines with J gene TRBJ1-1, with TRBD1 matching over 8 bases. This CDR3 is built from 13 residues. CDR1 SGHDT and CDR2 YYEEEE come from the germline V gene. V shed 6 bases, J shed 7 bases, and the junction held 8 bases outside the gene matches. CDR3 residues: CASTVSGGSEAFL. The CDR3, as DNA: TGTGCCAGCACCGTTTCAGGGGGCAGTGAAGCTTTCCTT.